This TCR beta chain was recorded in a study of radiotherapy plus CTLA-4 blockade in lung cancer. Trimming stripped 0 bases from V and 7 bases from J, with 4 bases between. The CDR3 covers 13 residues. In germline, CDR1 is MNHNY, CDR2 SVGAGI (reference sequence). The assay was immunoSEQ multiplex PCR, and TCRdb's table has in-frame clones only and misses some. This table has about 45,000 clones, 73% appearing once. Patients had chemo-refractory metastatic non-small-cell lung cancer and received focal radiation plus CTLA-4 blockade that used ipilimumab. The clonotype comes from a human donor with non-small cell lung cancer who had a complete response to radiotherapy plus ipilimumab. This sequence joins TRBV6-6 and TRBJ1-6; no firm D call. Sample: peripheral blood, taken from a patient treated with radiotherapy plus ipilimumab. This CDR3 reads CASSYSENSPLHF. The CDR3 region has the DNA TGTGCCAGCAGTTACTCCGAGAATTCACCCCTCCACTTT.